This is a list of T cell receptor beta chains from one sample in a study of neurological immune-mediated disorders. MiXCR was run by TCRdb on the 5' RACE reads, yielding one entry per CDR3 protein. The profile covers 71,000 or so distinct CDR3 sequences, with approximately 15% appearing a single time and around 4.3% taken by the ten largest. Sequencing was carried out using PBMCs. The receptors were gathered from a female donor with HTLV-1-associated myelopathy (HAM/TSP). Both conserved end residues are trimmed from each CDR3. Each record gives: D gene, V gene, J gene, clone size, CDR3 protein. The D gene is left open where the match is weak. Size tells how often a clone was seen (once, few, many) or the class of an expanded clone, and some rows leave it out.

.	TRBV7-2	TRBJ2-7	many	ASRPGLTFSYEQY
.	TRBV5-1	TRBJ1-6	many	ASSLAGTSSSYNSPLH
.	TRBV29-1	TRBJ2-1	many	SVVGEEDEQF
TRBD2	TRBV7-9	TRBJ2-3	many	ASSQTSSTDTQY
TRBD1	TRBV12-3/TRBV12-4	TRBJ2-2	many	ASIDHRGPGELF
TRBD2	TRBV5-1	TRBJ2-1	many	ASTRGGSYNEQF
TRBD2	TRBV20-1	TRBJ2-3	many	SAPSGGAVTDTQY
.	TRBV7-2	TRBJ1-5	few	ASSLERGFKPQH
TRBD2	TRBV5-1	TRBJ2-1	many	ASSLGRGDSNEQF
.	TRBV20-1	TRBJ2-2	many	SARTEAAAGELF
.	TRBV9	TRBJ2-3	many	ASSLLTDTQY
.	TRBV4-1	TRBJ1-4	many	ASSQLTTTNEKLF
TRBD1	TRBV7-8	TRBJ2-7	.	ASSLGTGGALSYEQY
TRBD1	TRBV29-1	TRBJ1-1	.	SVPGGQGHTEGF
TRBD2	TRBV10-3	TRBJ2-7	.	AISPSGASPYEQY
.	TRBV7-2	TRBJ1-2	many	ASSLAPGAYYGYT
TRBD1	TRBV5-1	TRBJ1-2	many	ASRPGTGEIGYT
.	TRBV7-2	TRBJ2-3	few	ASRATVIGGETDTQY
TRBD2	TRBV7-2	TRBJ2-5	few	ASSLIRLAAQAETQY
.	TRBV20-1	TRBJ1-5	many	SAGVAGGGNQPQH
TRBD2	TRBV7-6	TRBJ2-3	.	ASRAGASGGNIDTQY
TRBD1	TRBV7-9	TRBJ2-7	many	ASSSGTGFHEQY
.	TRBV2	TRBJ2-4	many	ASSVGGATKNIQY
.	TRBV5-6	TRBJ2-4	many	ASSPRLRETKNIQY
TRBD2	TRBV5-1	TRBJ2-7	few	ASGRDYSYEQY
TRBD1	TRBV3-1	TRBJ1-5	many	ASSLSTGTGTQPQH
.	TRBV12-5	TRBJ1-5	few	ASGLVGAGAQPQH
.	TRBV20-1	TRBJ2-5	many	SARDQGYQETQY
.	TRBV12-3/TRBV12-4	TRBJ1-1	many	ASSSNTEAF
TRBD1	TRBV5-1	TRBJ2-5	many	ASSVGQGSETQY
TRBD1	TRBV24-1	TRBJ1-2	many	ATSDRTGTNYGYT
.	TRBV6-5	TRBJ2-7	many	ASSRAVGGGSSYEQY
TRBD1	TRBV29-1	TRBJ1-1	many	SITRGDGLNTEAF
.	TRBV15	TRBJ1-2	many	ATSRERTGYGYT
.	TRBV24-1	TRBJ2-3	many	ATRDSSTDTQY
.	TRBV5-1	TRBJ2-7	.	ASSLDAGVYSYEQY
.	TRBV25-1	TRBJ2-5	.	ASSAPQRVGETQY
.	TRBV12-3/TRBV12-4	TRBJ2-5	many	ASSRRGKGETQY
.	TRBV4-3	TRBJ1-1	many	ASSQDLEVRTEAF
TRBD1	TRBV5-1	TRBJ2-1	many	ASSLEGQGGNEQF
.	TRBV20-1	TRBJ2-7	.	SAIRPPYEQY
TRBD2	TRBV9	TRBJ2-1	many	ASSSRPGLAGNEQF
.	TRBV5-1	TRBJ2-2	many	ASSLSEGDHGELF
.	TRBV2	TRBJ2-7	once	VSSEFPATSVGEQY
TRBD2	TRBV20-1	TRBJ2-3	many	SASGAGGTTDTQY
TRBD1	TRBV10-3	TRBJ2-7	many	AISESGGQSYEQY
.	TRBV4-2	TRBJ2-3	many	ASSQEVLSGFA
.	TRBV4-1	TRBJ2-7	.	ASSPDPPDPYEQY
.	TRBV5-4	TRBJ2-6	.	ASSSSRSGANVLT
.	TRBV29-1	TRBJ2-3	many	SVGTPSTDTQY